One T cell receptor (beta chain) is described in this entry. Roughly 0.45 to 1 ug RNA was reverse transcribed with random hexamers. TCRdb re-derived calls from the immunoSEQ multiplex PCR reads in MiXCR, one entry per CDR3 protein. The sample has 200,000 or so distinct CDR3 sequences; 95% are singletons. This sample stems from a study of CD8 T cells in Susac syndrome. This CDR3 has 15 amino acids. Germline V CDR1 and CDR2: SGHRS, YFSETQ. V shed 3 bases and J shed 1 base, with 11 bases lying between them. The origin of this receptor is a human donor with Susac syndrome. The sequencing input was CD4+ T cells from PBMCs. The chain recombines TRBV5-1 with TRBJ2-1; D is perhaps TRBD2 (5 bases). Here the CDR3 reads CASSSPGKSYNEQFF. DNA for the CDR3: TGCGCCAGCAGCTCCCCGGGGAAGTCCTACAATGAGCAGTTCTTC.